Listed here are 13 T cell receptor beta chains from one sample, sequenced in a study of T cell responses to AZD1222 COVID-19 vaccine (dated by TCRdb to the early 2020s). The method was the immunoSEQ multiplex PCR assay. As stored in TCRdb, this immuneACCESS dataset retains in-frame rearrangements with V and J assigned. A fraction of the clones does not appear; measured against another copy, unresolved V genes explain less than half of the discrepancy, and the remainder lacks a known reason. The sample table contains tens of thousands of clones; only one count was recorded for about 84% of them. The ten largest account for roughly 9.4% of the sample. This specimen's time point label, interpreted: baseline before first vaccination. Source: peripheral blood, taken on day 0 of AZD1222 vaccination. The receptors were gathered from an adult in good health.

The chain uses TRBV28 and TRBJ2-1, with TRBD2 identical over 9 bases. Germline CDR1 and CDR2: MDHEN and SYDVKM. The CDR3 extends over 17 amino acids. V trimming: 6 bases; J trimming: 0 bases; junction bases outside the gene matches: 9. This chain's CDR3 is CASSWRGREGSYNEQFF. In DNA, the CDR3 is TGTGCCAGCAGCTGGCGCGGGCGGGAGGGCTCCTACAATGAGCAGTTCTTC.

The chain recombines TRBV7-9 with TRBJ2-7, with 7 positions matching TRBD2. Trimming took 5 bases from V and 4 from J; bases not matched to a gene: 8. CDR3 length: 14 amino acids. Germline V CDR1 and CDR2: SEHNR, FQNEAQ (reference sequence). The CDR3 is CASSPSGAPYEQYF. The CDR3 coding sequence is TGTGCCAGCAGCCCCAGCGGGGCACCGTACGAGCAGTACTTC.

The chain employs TRBV3-1 (or the pseudogene TRBV3-2) and TRBJ1-2, with 7 nucleotides matching TRBD1. The CDR3 covers 16 residues. The V segment lost 1 base and the J segment 4 bases; nucleotides outside the gene matches: 9. Germline assignment: CDR1 LGHDT and CDR2 YNNKEL (reference sequence). CDR3 sequence reads: CASSQVGRDSPYGYTF. CDR3 coding DNA: TGTGCCAGCAGCCAAGTGGGGAGGGACAGCCCCTATGGCTACACCTTC.

V usage is TRBV12-5 and J usage is TRBJ1-1; D is unresolved. V lost 0 bases to trimming and J lost 11 bases, with 16 bases between them. The length of the CDR3 is 14 residues. Looked up from germline, CDR1 is LGHNT and CDR2 is FRNRAP. This CDR3 reads CASGLVGSSLGAFF. The CDR3 DNA reads TGTGCTAGTGGTTTGGTTGGGTCGAGCCTGGGGGCTTTCTTT.

This chain uses TRBV6-5 with TRBJ1-2, with unresolved D. V lost 4 bases and J 7 bases, leaving 16 bases between the germline ends. The V gene's germline CDR1 is MNHEY and CDR2 SVGAGI. This CDR3 comprises 14 residues. In nucleotides, the CDR3 is TGTGCCAGCAGTTCACTGGTAATTGGTAGTGGCTACACCTTC. This gives the protein CASSSLVIGSGYTF.

CDR3 loop: CAISVARGEETQYF. The CDR3 nucleotides read TGTGCCATCAGTGTGGCCAGGGGGGAAGAGACCCAGTACTTC. The V and J genes are TRBV10-3 and TRBJ2-5; tentatively, D is TRBD1 (7 bases). Germline V lookup: CDR1 ENHRY, CDR2 SYGVKD. V lost 4 bases and J 3 bases, leaving 12 bases between the germline ends. The CDR3 loop spans 14 amino acids.

V is TRBV30 and J is TRBJ2-5; D unresolved. V lost 7 bases and J lost 5, with 20 bases in between. Germline V gene lookup returns CDR1 GTSNPN and CDR2 SVGIG (reference sequence). The CDR3 has 14 amino acids. The CDR3 DNA reads as TGTGCCTCGTCGGGCCCCTCGGGTAGGGAGACCCAGTACTTC. Protein sequence: CASSGPSGRETQYF.

The V call is TRBV1, the J call TRBJ2-1; the table's D call TRBD2 went unverified against the DNA. TRBV1 is deemed a pseudogene. The CDR3 totals 16 residues. The CDR3 region has the DNA TGCACCAGCAGCCAAGGGCTAGCGGGGTCCTACAATGAGCAGTTCTTC. Amino acids: CTSSQGLAGSYNEQFF.

Only a few counts were recorded for this clone. The chain couples TRBV27 to TRBJ2-1; D is undetermined. The CDR3 spans 15 residues. Germline CDR1 and CDR2: MNHEY and SMNVEV (reference sequence). The ends were cut back, 7 bases at V and 4 bases at J, with 17 bases in the middle. DNA of the CDR3: TGTGCCAGCATCAAGGCGGACGGAACGTACAATGAGCAGTTCTTC. Translating it yields CASIKADGTYNEQFF.

The chain recombines TRBV7-9 with TRBJ2-1; 8 positions match TRBD2. J was trimmed by 6 bases and V by 8 bases; bases with no gene match: 6. Germline V gene sequence: CDR1 SEHNR, CDR2 FQNEAQ (reference sequence). This CDR3 has 13 amino acids. In DNA form, the CDR3 reads TGTGCCAGCGTGGAGCGGGGGCCCAATGAGCAGTTCTTC. Translating it yields CASVERGPNEQFF.

The table lists this clone with a count of one. V is TRBV6-5 and J is TRBJ2-1, with D perhaps given as TRBD1 or TRBD2 (5 bases each). V lost 8 bases to trimming and J lost 2 bases, with 13 bases between them. From germline, CDR1 is MNHEY and CDR2 SVGAGI. The CDR3 is 14 residues long. CDR3 sequence reads: CASSTLGAYNEQFF. CDR3 nucleotide sequence: TGTGCCAGCTCTACCCTGGGGGCCTACAATGAGCAGTTCTTC.

The J gene is TRBJ2-7, the V gene TRBV6-5; D may be TRBD1 (5 bases). The CDR3 loop spans 14 amino acids. Trimming removed 7 bases at V and 2 bases at J, with 15 bases between. The V gene's germline CDR1 is MNHEY and CDR2 SVGAGI. DNA of the CDR3: TGTGCCAGCACCGATTCGACAGAAGCCTACGAGCAGTACTTC. Translating it yields CASTDSTEAYEQYF.

The table lists this clone with a count of one. The V gene is TRBV6-2 or TRBV6-3, the J gene TRBJ1-2, with D perhaps TRBD1 (6 bases). The CDR3 has 12 amino acids. Germline-derived CDR1 and CDR2 are MNHEY and SVGEGT. Trimming shortened V by 5 bases and J by 3 bases, and 7 bases separated the two germline ends. CDR3 amino acids: CASSRQDYGYTF. CDR3 sequence (DNA): TGTGCCAGCAGTCGACAGGACTATGGCTACACCTTC.